These 2 T cell receptor beta chains share one sample of origin, sequenced in a study of beta chain features in type 1 diabetes. The entirety of the isolated RNA underwent reverse transcription, so expressed TCRB transcripts were sequenced. Libraries were prepared by immunoSEQ multiplex PCR; TCRdb keeps only in-frame clonotypes and omits some of them. Here the sample spans hundreds of thousands of clones, roughly two thirds being singletons. Sequences were obtained from naive CD4+ T cells from blood. The receptors stem from a man aged 25 to 40 in good health.

The chain recombines TRBV7-9 with TRBJ2-2, with TRBD1 matching over 9 bases. V lost 3 bases and J lost 6; bases outside the gene matches: 5. Germline assignment: CDR1 SEHNR and CDR2 FQNEAQ (reference sequence). This CDR3 contains 15 residues. The CDR3 sequence is CASSLGTGSPGELFF. In nucleotides, the CDR3 is TGTGCCAGCAGCTTGGGGACAGGGAGTCCCGGGGAGCTGTTTTTT. The complete variable domain, with remaining parts taken from reference TRBV7-9 and TRBJ2-2, reads DTGVSQNPRHKITKRGQNVTFRCDPISEHNRLYWYRQTLGQGPEFLTYFQNEAQLEKSRLLSDRFSAERPKGSFSTLEIQRTEQGDSAMYLCASSLGTGSPGELFFGEGSRLTVL.

The V gene is TRBV2, the J gene TRBJ2-1; TRBD2 matches 8 bases. Trimming took 7 bases from V and 5 from J; bases not matched to a gene: 7. The V gene's germline CDR1 is SNHLY and CDR2 FYNNEI. This CDR3 has 14 residues. The CDR3 nucleotides are TGTGCCAGCAAGGTTGCGGGGGGCCACAATGAGCAGTTCTTC. Translation: CASKVAGGHNEQFF.